The present T cell receptor (beta chain) was sequenced within a study of T cells in Graves' hyperthyroidism and ophthalmopathy. The germline V gene has CDR1 LGHDT and CDR2 YNNKEL (reference sequence). The length of the CDR3 is 15 residues. As concerns this clonotype: A much larger clone differs by one base, so this may be a read error.

The TCR beta CDR3 regions underwent amplification using RNA transcripts as the source. During a first-round RT-PCR of the TCR CDR3, the HTBI primer set was used. Using its own MiXCR run on the multiplex PCR reads, TCRdb lists one record per CDR3 protein. The table lists about 720,000 distinct CDR3 sequences, around 20% of them singletons. The J gene is TRBJ1-3, the V gene TRBV3-1; unclear D gene. The specimen was blood. The receptor was isolated from a woman between 45 and 65 years old with Graves' hyperthyroidism that later progressed to Graves' ophthalmopathy. The CDR3 DNA follows: TGTGCCAGCAGCCAGGACGGATTCTCTGGAAACACCATACATTTT. Translating gives CASSQDGFSGNTIHF.